The clone carrying this T cell receptor beta chain appeared many times. The target antigen is unknown. The CDR3 is 14 amino acids. V was pared by 6 bases and J by 0 bases, with 9 bases between. MiXCR was run by TCRdb on the reads, yielding one entry per CDR3 protein. Of approximately 500,000 distinct CDR3 sequences in the sample, approximately 10% were seen once. The data were obtained in a study of T cell repertoires in cytomegalovirus infection. Study as a whole: Indications of both CMV infection and matching HLA type were provided by public TCR beta signatures.

Notes on the study in general: The study found HLA-C-restricted CMV-specific TCR beta clonotypes dominating the ex vivo response. Summed public TCR beta family frequency identified CMV carriers bearing the relevant HLA.

The chain links TRBV12-3 or TRBV12-4 to TRBJ1-3; tentatively, D is TRBD1 (6 bases). This TCR was recovered from a human donor in good health (CMV status not recorded). Some clones in this sample may be carry-over from other donors' samples. The sequenced sample consisted of PBMCs. The DNA for the CDR3 is TGTGCCAGCAGCCGGACAGCCTCTGGAAACACCATATATTTT. Translated: CASSRTASGNTIYF.